Presented here are 10 T cell receptor beta chains from one specimen sequenced in a study of Ad26.COV2.S vaccination and SARS-CoV-2 variants. This sample's treatment: roughly 20 received Ad26.COV2.S at low or high dose, single or two shots; five or six received placebo; per-sample allocation not given. Sample collection was performed on day 63 after the first vaccine or placebo injection. Assay used: immunoSEQ multiplex PCR; TCRdb lists only in-frame clones, some missing. The top ten hold about 3.5% of the sample, which has about 420,000 clones, roughly 90% seen once. Sequences were derived from peripheral blood, sampled in a trial of Ad26.COV2.S vaccine versus placebo. The receptors come from a person aged 18-65 years who received the Ad26.COV2.S COVID-19 vaccine or a placebo.

The rearrangement joins TRBV7-2 to TRBJ2-1; D is uncertain. This CDR3 contains 12 residues. Per the germline V gene, CDR1 is SGHTA and CDR2 is FQGNSA. The V and J ends lost 3 bases and 4 bases respectively, with 4 bases between them. The CDR3 sequence is CASSFSYNEQFF. The DNA for the CDR3 is TGTGCCAGCAGCTTCTCATACAATGAGCAGTTCTTC.

This clone appeared a single time. The chain recombines TRBV3-1 (or the pseudogene TRBV3-2) with TRBJ2-7; possibly TRBD2 for D (5 bases). The CDR3 runs 14 residues. Germline lookup yields CDR1 LGHDT and CDR2 YNNKEL (reference sequence). Trimming took 4 bases from V and 3 from J, leaving 13 bases between them. CDR3 residues: CASSRSLRVYEQYF. The CDR3 nucleotides read TGTGCCAGCAGCCGGTCGTTGAGGGTCTACGAGCAGTACTTC.

The V call is TRBV5-4, the J call TRBJ2-5; D is undetermined. The CDR3 runs to 11 residues. Germline loops: CDR1 SGHNT, CDR2 YYREEE (reference sequence). Deletions cut 4 bases from V and 4 bases from J, with 5 bases between. The CDR3 sequence: CASSPGETQYF. CDR3 bases: TGTGCCAGCAGCCCGGGAGAGACCCAGTACTTC.

The CDR3: CSVKNLVNTEAFF. The CDR3 nucleotides are TGCAGCGTTAAAAATCTTGTGAACACTGAAGCTTTCTTT. This chain connects TRBV29-1 to TRBJ1-1; D gene unclear. V dropped 5 bases and J dropped 0 bases, with 10 bases sitting between them. CDR3 length: 13 residues. CDR1 is SQVTM, CDR2 ANQGSEA, per germline.

In its sample, this clone was seen once. V is TRBV5-1 and J is TRBJ2-4, with 9 bases matching TRBD1. The CDR3 spans 18 residues. V shed 4 bases and J 0 bases; nucleotides not matched to a gene: 11. Germline CDR1 SGHRS, CDR2 YFSETQ. For the CDR3, the DNA is TGCGCCAGCAGCGAAGGGACAGGGCGTCTTCTAGCCAAAAACATTCAGTACTTC. It encodes CASSEGTGRLLAKNIQYF.

The chain employs TRBV9 and TRBJ2-3, with 7 positions matching TRBD2. CDR3 length: 15 amino acids. After removal of 7 bases from V and 2 bases from J, the junction contained 10 bases not matched to a gene. Germline V gene data show CDR1 as SGDLS and CDR2 as YYNGEE. CDR3 amino acids: CASSPLAAYTDTQYF. Written as DNA, the CDR3 is TGTGCCAGCTCTCCTCTAGCGGCCTACACAGATACGCAGTATTTT.

Only a few counts were recorded for this clone. The rearrangement joins TRBV11-1 to TRBJ2-3; 7 bases match TRBD1. The V segment lost 1 base and the J segment 4 bases; nucleotides outside the gene matches: 8. This CDR3 region has 16 residues. Germline lookup yields CDR1 SGHAT and CDR2 FQDESV (reference sequence). This CDR3 is CASSLGDRVVADTQYF. The DNA for the CDR3 is TGTGCCAGCAGCTTAGGAGACAGGGTCGTCGCAGATACGCAGTATTTT.

The chain couples TRBV12-3 or TRBV12-4 to TRBJ1-1; D gene ambiguous. The CDR3 has 12 residues. V lost 10 bases, J lost 7 bases, and 16 bases lay in between. The CDR3 region is CATRWVGLEAFF. CDR3 coding DNA: TGTGCCACCAGGTGGGTCGGACTTGAAGCTTTCTTT.

This clone was counted between two and nine times. The V gene is TRBV19, the J gene TRBJ1-6; 7 bases line up with TRBD1. From germline, CDR1 is LNHDA and CDR2 SQIVND (reference sequence). J gave up 6 bases and V 6 bases, and 8 bases lay outside the gene matches. This CDR3 is built from 15 residues. Written as DNA, the CDR3 is TGTGCCAGTAGCCGGGAGGGACAGCTTAATTCACCCCTCCACTTT. This sequence encodes CASSREGQLNSPLHF.

The CDR3, as DNA: TGTGCCAGCAGCCTAATGGCTTCACAGGGGACTCGCATGAACACTGAAGCTTTCTTT. Residues: CASSLMASQGTRMNTEAFF. The chain has TRBV9 and TRBJ1-1; TRBD1 agrees at 7 bases. Trimming took 4 bases from V and 0 from J; bases not matched to a gene: 18. Germline V gives CDR1 SGDLS, CDR2 YYNGEE. The CDR3 consists of 19 residues.